These 2 T cell receptor beta chains were sequenced from one sample in a study of memory CD8 T cells in hepatitis C reinfection. Here immunoSEQ multiplex PCR was the method, and the copy in TCRdb shows in-frame clones only, minus some. The sample has 40,000 to 60,000 clones; just under 90% are singletons. This sample's time point: pre-reinfection, 55 to 20 weeks before reinfection detection. TCR sequencing was done directly ex vivo on sorted cells, without expansion in vitro. The sample consisted of naive CD8+ T cells sorted from blood. The source of these receptors is a man aged 18-30 years with hepatitis C virus infection.

CDR3 loop: CSVRALQETQYF. In DNA form, the CDR3 reads TGCAGCGTTCGAGCTCTCCAAGAGACCCAGTACTTC. This chain connects TRBV29-1 to TRBJ2-5; D remains unclear. The CDR3 runs to 12 residues. CDR1 and CDR2 from the germline V gene are SQVTM and ANQGSEA. The V gene lost 5 bases and the J gene lost 1 base, with 8 bases spanning the gap.

For this clone: Other DNA sequences within the sample encode an identical CDR3. J is TRBJ2-3 and V is TRBV7-9; 11 nucleotides agree with TRBD2. Per the germline V gene, CDR1 is SEHNR and CDR2 is FQNEAQ (reference sequence). The CDR3 runs to 16 residues. Trimming at V came to 1 base and at J to 6 bases, leaving 6 bases not matched to a gene. In DNA form, the CDR3 reads TGTGCCAGCAGCTTAGGCCGACTAGCGGGAAATGATACGCAGTATTTT. Its translation is CASSLGRLAGNDTQYF.